This T cell receptor (beta chain) appears in the sequencing data of a study of blood T cells in healthy people across ages. In regard to this clonotype: The antigen is undetermined.

General study findings and limits: Among T cells, TCR beta diversity per million cells dropped roughly linearly as age rose.

The authors ran a second PCR of roughly 7 to 11 cycles using a sample-barcoded 5' primer and a J-beta primer mix. TCRdb independently ran MiXCR on the 5' RACE reads; one entry per CDR3 protein. The sample carries some 940,000 distinct CDR3 sequences, 25% to 35% recorded once. These same data were also listed under a study on T cells of mothers and their children. This second study says: Sequencing returned over 8 million TCR beta CDR3 reads per mother and roughly 3 million per child. Similar effects of thymic selection on TCR recombination output were recorded in related and unrelated pairs.

This clonotype was sampled from a woman aged 40 to 55 in good health. Sequencing used blood.

CDR3 loop: CASSDPNSFAYEQYF. DNA for the CDR3: TGTGCCAGCAGTGACCCTAACTCCTTTGCTTATGAGCAGTACTTC. This chain links TRBV6-1 with TRBJ2-7, with D uncertain. The V and J ends lost 3 bases and 7 bases respectively, with 19 bases between them. CDR3 length: 15 amino acids. Germline V gene data show CDR1 as MNHNS and CDR2 as SASEGT.